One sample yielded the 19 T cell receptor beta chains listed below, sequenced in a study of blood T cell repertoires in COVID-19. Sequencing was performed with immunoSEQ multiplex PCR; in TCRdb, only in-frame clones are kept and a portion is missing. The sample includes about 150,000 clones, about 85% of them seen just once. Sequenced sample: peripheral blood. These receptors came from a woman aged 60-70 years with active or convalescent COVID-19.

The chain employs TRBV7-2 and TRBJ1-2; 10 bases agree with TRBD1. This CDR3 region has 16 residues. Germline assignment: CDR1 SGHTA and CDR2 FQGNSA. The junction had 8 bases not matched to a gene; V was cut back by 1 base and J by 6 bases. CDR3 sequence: CASSLGDRGGRDGYTF. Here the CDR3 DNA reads TGTGCCAGCAGCTTAGGGGACAGGGGAGGGAGAGATGGCTACACCTTC.

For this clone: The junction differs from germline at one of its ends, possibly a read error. CDR3 coding DNA: TGTGCCACCAGTCAGGGAGGGGAGCAGTACTTC. Protein sequence: CATSQGGEQYF. The gene calls are TRBV27 and TRBJ2-7, with 7 positions matching TRBD2. This CDR3 is built from 11 residues. Per germline, CDR1 MNHEY and CDR2 SMNVEV (reference sequence).

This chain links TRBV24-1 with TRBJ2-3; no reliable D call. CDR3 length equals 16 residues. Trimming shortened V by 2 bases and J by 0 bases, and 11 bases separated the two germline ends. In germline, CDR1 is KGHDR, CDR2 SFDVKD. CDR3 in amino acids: CATSDSDTSSTDTQYF. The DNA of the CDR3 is TGTGCCACCAGTGATTCTGACACCTCAAGCACAGATACGCAGTATTTT.

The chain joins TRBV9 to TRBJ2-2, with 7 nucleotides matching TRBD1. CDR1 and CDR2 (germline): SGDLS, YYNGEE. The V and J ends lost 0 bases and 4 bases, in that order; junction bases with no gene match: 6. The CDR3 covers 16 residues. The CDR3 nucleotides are TGTGCCAGCAGCGTAGGGCCAGCAGGGGGCACCGGGGAGCTGTTTTTT. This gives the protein CASSVGPAGGTGELFF.

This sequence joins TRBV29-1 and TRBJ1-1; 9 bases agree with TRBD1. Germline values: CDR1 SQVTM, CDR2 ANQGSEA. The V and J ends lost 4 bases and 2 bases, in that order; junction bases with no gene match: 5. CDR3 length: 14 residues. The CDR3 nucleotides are TGCAGCGTTGGAGACAGGGGGAAAAACACTGAAGCTTTCTTT. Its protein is CSVGDRGKNTEAFF.

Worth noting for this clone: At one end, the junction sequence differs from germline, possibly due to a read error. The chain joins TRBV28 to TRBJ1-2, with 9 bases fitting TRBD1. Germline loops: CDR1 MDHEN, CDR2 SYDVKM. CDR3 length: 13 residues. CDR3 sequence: CAGRDRAYYGYTF. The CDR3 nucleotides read TGTGCCGGCAGGGACAGGGCGTACTATGGCTACACCTTC.

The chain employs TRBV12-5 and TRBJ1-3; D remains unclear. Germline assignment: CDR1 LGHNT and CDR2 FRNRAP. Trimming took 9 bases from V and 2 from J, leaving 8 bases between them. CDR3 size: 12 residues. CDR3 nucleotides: TGTGCTAGCCTCTCCCCTGGAAACACCATATATTTT. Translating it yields CASLSPGNTIYF.

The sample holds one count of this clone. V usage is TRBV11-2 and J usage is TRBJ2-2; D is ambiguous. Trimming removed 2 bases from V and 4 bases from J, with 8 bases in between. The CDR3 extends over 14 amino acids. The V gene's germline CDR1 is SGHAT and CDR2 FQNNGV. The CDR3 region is CASSLLRSTGELFF. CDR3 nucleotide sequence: TGTGCCAGCAGCTTATTACGGTCCACCGGGGAGCTGTTTTTT.

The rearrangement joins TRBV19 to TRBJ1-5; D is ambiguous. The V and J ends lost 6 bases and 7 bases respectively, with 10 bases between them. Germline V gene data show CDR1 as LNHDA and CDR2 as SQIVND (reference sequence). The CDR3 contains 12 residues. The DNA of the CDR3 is TGTGCCAGTAGCCCCCTCGGGCAGCCCCAGCATTTT. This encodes CASSPLGQPQHF. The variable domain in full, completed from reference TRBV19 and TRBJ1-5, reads DGGITQSPKYLFRKEGQNVTLSCEQNLNHDAMYWYRQDPGQGLRLIYYSQIVNDFQKGDIAEGYSVSREKKESFPLTVTSAQKNPTAFYLCASSPLGQPQHFGDGTRLSIL.

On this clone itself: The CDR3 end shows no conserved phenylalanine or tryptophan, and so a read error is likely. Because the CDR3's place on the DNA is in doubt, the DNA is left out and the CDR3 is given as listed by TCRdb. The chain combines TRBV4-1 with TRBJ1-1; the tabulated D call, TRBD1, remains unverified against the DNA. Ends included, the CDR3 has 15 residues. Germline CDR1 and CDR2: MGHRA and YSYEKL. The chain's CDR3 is CASSQDPEDRPLFSS.

CDR3 nucleotide sequence: TGTGCCGTCAGCAGGGGAGAACTAAACTATGGCTACACCTTC. It codes for CAVSRGELNYGYTF. The chain employs TRBV19 and TRBJ1-2; tentatively, D is TRBD1 (6 bases). The CDR3 has 14 amino acids. Trimming removed 11 bases at V and 2 bases at J, with 18 bases between. Germline CDR1 is LNHDA and CDR2 is SQIVND (reference sequence).

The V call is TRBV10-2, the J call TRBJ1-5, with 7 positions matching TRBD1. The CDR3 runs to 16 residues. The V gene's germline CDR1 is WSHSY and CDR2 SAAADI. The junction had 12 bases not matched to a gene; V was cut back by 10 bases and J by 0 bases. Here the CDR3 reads CATSGTDYYSNQPQHF. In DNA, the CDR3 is TGCGCCACCTCCGGGACAGACTATTATAGCAATCAGCCCCAGCATTTT.

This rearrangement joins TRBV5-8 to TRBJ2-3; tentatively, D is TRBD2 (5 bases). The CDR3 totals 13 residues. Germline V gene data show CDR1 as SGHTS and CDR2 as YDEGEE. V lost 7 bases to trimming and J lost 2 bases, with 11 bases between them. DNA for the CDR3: TGTGCCAGCCCCCGGGGAAACACAGATACGCAGTATTTT. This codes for CASPRGNTDTQYF.

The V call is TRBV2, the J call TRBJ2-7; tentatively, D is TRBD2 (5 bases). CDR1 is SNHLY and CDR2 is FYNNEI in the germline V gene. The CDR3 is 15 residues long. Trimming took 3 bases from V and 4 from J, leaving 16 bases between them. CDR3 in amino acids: CASSERPADYYEQYF. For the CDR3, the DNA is TGTGCCAGCAGTGAGAGACCGGCCGACTATTACGAGCAGTACTTC.

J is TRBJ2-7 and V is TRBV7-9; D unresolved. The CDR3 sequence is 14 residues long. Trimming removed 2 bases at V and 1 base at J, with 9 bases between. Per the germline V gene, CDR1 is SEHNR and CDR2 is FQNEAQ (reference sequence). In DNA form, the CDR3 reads TGTGCCAGCAGCTTAAGCCAGGTTTCCTACGAGCAGTACTTC. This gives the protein CASSLSQVSYEQYF.

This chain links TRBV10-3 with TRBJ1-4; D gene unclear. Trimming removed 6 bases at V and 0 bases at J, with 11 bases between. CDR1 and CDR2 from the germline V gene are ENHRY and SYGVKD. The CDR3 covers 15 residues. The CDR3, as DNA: TGTGCCATCAGGGAAGCCGGGACAACTAATGAAAAACTGTTTTTT. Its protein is CAIREAGTTNEKLFF.

CDR3 bases: TGTGCCCACGGTGGTCGGGGAGGCGAGCAGTACTTC. Encoded protein: CAHGGRGGEQYF. The rearrangement joins TRBV6-6 to TRBJ2-7, with D possibly being TRBD2 (6 bases). The germline V gene encodes CDR1 MNHNY and CDR2 SVGAGI (reference sequence). This CDR3 is built from 12 residues. The ends were cut back, 11 bases at V and 6 bases at J, with 17 bases in the middle.

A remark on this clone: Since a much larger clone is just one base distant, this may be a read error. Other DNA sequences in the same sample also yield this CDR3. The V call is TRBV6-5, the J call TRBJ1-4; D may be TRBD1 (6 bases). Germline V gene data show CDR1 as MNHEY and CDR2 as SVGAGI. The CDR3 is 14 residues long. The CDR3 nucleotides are TGTGCCAGCAGACCGGGACACATTAATGAAAAGCTGTTTTTT. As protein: CASRPGHINEKLFF.

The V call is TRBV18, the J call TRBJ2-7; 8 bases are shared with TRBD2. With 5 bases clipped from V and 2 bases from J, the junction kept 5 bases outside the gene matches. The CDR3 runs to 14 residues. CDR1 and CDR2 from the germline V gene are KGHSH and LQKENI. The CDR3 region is CASSAGGGPYEQYF. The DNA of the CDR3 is TGTGCCAGCTCAGCCGGGGGGGGTCCCTACGAGCAGTACTTC.